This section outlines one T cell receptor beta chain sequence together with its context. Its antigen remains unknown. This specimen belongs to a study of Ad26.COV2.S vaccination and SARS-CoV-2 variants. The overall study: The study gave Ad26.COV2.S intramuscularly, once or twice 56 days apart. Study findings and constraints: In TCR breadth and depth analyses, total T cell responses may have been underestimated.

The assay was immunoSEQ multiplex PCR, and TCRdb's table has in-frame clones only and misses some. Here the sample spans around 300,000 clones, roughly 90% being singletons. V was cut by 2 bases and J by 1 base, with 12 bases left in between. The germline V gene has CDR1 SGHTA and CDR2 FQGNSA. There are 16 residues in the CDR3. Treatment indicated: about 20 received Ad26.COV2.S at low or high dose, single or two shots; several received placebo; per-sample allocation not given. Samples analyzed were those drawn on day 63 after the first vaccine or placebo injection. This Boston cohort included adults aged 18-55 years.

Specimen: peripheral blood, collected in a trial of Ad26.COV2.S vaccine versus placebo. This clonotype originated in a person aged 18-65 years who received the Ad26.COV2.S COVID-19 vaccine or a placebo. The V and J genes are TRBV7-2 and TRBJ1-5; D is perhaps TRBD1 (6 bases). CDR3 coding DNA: TGTGCCAGCAGCTTAACAGGGTCGATGAGCAATCAGCCCCAGCATTTT. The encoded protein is CASSLTGSMSNQPQHF.